Listed below are T cell receptor beta chains from one sample, sequenced in a study of cytomegalovirus exposure and HLA in healthy donors. Measured with immunoSEQ multiplex PCR; TCRdb has only the in-frame clones, and not every one. Of 95,000 to 100,000 clones detected, 75% appear once; the ten largest clones hold around 9.3%. Sequencing was performed on PBMCs. Source of these receptors: a man aged 50 to 60 in good health and CMV-seronegative. The CDR3 runs from the conserved cysteine through the conserved F or W. The D gene is left open where the match is weak. For some rows the clone size is stated as once, few or many, or as a class when expanded; others skip it.

v_call,clone_size,j_call,d_call,cdr3_nt,cdr3_aa
TRBV10-3,NA,TRBJ1-2,NA,TGTGCCATCAGTGATGATGCGTCTGGGACTACCTATGGCTACACCTTC,CAISDDASGTTYGYTF
TRBV7-2,few,TRBJ1-4,NA,TGTGCCAGCAGCTTATTCGGAGCCGGGTTTGAAAAACTGTTTTTT,CASSLFGAGFEKLFF
TRBV27,NA,TRBJ2-6,TRBD2,TGTGCCAGCACCGGACTAGCGGGAACTAATGGGGCCAACGTCCTGACTTTC,CASTGLAGTNGANVLTF
TRBV4-1,NA,TRBJ2-1,TRBD2,TGCGCCAGCAGCCAAGCGGGTAGCGGGTATAATGAGCAGTTCTTC,CASSQAGSGYNEQFF
TRBV27,NA,TRBJ1-4,TRBD1,TGTGCCAGCAGTTTCACAGGGGGCGGAGAAAAACTGTTTTTT,CASSFTGGGEKLFF
TRBV6-1,NA,TRBJ2-1,NA,TGTGCCAGCAGTGAATCCAGCTCCTACAATGAGCAGTTCTTC,CASSESSSYNEQFF
TRBV29-1,NA,TRBJ2-7,TRBD1,TGCAGCGCCGGGACAGGGGAGACCTACGAGCAGTACTTC,CSAGTGETYEQYF
TRBV6-5,NA,TRBJ2-6,NA,TGTGCCAGCAGTTTATATCCCGGGGCCAACGTCCTGACTTTC,CASSLYPGANVLTF
TRBV30,NA,TRBJ1-5,NA,TGTGCCTGGAGTGCGACAGCTCGACAGCCCCAGCATTTT,CAWSATARQPQHF
TRBV5-8,NA,TRBJ1-6,TRBD1,TGTGCCAGCGGAACCCGCAGGGGGCATAATTCACCCCTCCACTTT,CASGTRRGHNSPLHF
TRBV5-6,NA,TRBJ2-5,TRBD1,TGTGCCAGCAGTCCGGGACAGGGAGTGGGAGAGACCCAGTACTTC,CASSPGQGVGETQYF
TRBV4-3,few,TRBJ2-2,NA,TGCGCCAGCAGCCCGCGGTACACCGGGGAGCTGTTTTTT,CASSPRYTGELFF
TRBV30,NA,TRBJ1-3,NA,TGTGCCTGGGCCCACAACCTCCGTAGCTCCGGAAACACCATATATTTT,CAWAHNLRSSGNTIYF
TRBV27,NA,TRBJ1-1,TRBD1,TGTGCCAGCAGAACCACACGGACAGGGGGGACTGAAGCTTTCTTT,CASRTTRTGGTEAFF
TRBV18,once,TRBJ1-1,NA,TGTGCCAGCTCACCCATAAACGGGAACACTGAAGCTTTCTTT,CASSPINGNTEAFF
TRBV27,NA,TRBJ1-1,NA,TGTGCCAGCAGTTTATGGCCCCCCCGCCCTTCAACTGAAGCTTTCTTT,CASSLWPPRPSTEAFF
TRBV30,NA,TRBJ1-2,NA,TGTGCCTGGAGTGTACTGTCCTATGGCTACACCTTC,CAWSVLSYGYTF
TRBV6-6,NA,TRBJ1-1,TRBD1,TGTGCCAGCAGTAACCCGGGACAGGGATACACTGAAGCTTTCTTT,CASSNPGQGYTEAFF
TRBV7-9,NA,TRBJ2-2,TRBD2,TGTGCCAGCAGCTACCTAGCGGGAGGGTCCGGGGAGCTGTTTTTT,CASSYLAGGSGELFF